This T cell receptor (beta chain) was sequenced in a study of T cell changes during pregnancy in multiple sclerosis (dated by TCRdb to the late 2010s). Broadly, across the study: The study looked at changes in the T cell repertoire across pregnancy in women with multiple sclerosis.

The CDR3 contains 16 residues, cysteine and phenylalanine counted. Just CDR3 DNA is preserved here, 48 bases in frame from base 1. CDR1 is given as MNHNY and CDR2 as SVGAGI, both from the germline V gene (reference sequence). About this clone: Its antigen is currently not known. The junction departs from the called germline gene at one end, perhaps through a read error.

Libraries were prepared through the immunoSEQ multiplex PCR assay. In its TCRdb copy, this immuneACCESS table keeps in-frame sequences only and misses some clones. Where compared with another copy, unresolved V genes explain less than half of these, and the others have no known cause. The sample records roughly 86,000 clones, approximately 92% of which are singletons. The ten biggest clones cover about 2.7% of the sample. Sequences were derived from peripheral blood, sampled in the first trimester of pregnancy. The chain is assembled from TRBV6-6 and TRBJ1-5; TRBD1 aligns with 10 central bases. The receptor's source is a female donor with multiple sclerosis, enrolled in a pregnancy study. The CDR3 is CASSQGQGRSSQPQHF. The nucleotides read TGTGCCAGCAGTCAGGGACAGGGGCGGAGCAGTCAGCCCCAGCATTTT.